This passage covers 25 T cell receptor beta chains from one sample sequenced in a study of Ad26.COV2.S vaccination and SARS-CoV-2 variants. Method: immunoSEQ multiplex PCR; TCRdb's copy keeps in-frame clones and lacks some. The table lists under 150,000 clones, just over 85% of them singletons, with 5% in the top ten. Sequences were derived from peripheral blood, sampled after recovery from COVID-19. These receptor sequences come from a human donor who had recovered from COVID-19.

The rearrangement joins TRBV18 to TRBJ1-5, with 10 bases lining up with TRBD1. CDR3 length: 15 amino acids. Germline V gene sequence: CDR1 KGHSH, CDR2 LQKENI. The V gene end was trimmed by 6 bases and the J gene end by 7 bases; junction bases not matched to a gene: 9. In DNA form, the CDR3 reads TGTGCCAGCTCGCTTACCGGGACAGGGGAACAGCCCCAGCATTTT. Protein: CASSLTGTGEQPQHF.

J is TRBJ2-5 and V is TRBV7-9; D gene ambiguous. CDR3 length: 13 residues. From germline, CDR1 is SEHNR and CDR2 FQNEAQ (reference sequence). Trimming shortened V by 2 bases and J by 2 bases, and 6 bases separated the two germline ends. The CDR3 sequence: CASSLREQETQYF. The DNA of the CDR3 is TGTGCCAGCAGCTTAAGGGAACAAGAGACCCAGTACTTC.

The CDR3 bases are TGTGCCAGCAGTTACGGGACTCGAGCCTACGAGCAGTACTTC. Translating gives CASSYGTRAYEQYF. V gene TRBV6-5 combines with J gene TRBJ2-7; possibly TRBD2 for D (6 bases). Germline V CDR1 and CDR2: MNHEY, SVGAGI. There are 14 residues in the CDR3. Trimming shortened V by 2 bases and J by 2 bases, and 10 bases separated the two germline ends.

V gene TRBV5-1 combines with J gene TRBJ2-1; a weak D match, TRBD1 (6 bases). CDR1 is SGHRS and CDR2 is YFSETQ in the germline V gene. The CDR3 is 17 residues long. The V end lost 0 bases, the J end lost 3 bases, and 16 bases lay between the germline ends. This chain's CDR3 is CASSLETGEFHYNEQFF. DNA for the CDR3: TGCGCCAGCAGCTTGGAGACAGGCGAATTTCACTACAATGAGCAGTTCTTC.

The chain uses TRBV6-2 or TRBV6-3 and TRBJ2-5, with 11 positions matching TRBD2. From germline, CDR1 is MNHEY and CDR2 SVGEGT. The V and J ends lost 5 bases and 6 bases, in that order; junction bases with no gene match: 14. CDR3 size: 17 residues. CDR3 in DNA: TGTGCCAGCAGTACTCCCCTTAGCGGGGGGGCCAATAAGACCCAGTACTTC. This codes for CASSTPLSGGANKTQYF.

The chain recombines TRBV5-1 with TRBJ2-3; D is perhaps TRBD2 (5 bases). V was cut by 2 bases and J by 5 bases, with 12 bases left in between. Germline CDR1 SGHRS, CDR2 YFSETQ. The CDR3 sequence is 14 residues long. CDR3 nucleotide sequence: TGCGCCAGCAGCTTATCGGACTTCCGAGATACGCAGTATTTT. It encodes CASSLSDFRDTQYF.

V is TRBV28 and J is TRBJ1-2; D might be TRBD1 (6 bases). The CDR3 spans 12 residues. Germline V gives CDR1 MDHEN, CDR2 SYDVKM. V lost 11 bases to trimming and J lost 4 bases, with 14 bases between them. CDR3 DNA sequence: TGTGCCGGGTGGACAGCACTCTATGGCTACACCTTC. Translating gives CAGWTALYGYTF.

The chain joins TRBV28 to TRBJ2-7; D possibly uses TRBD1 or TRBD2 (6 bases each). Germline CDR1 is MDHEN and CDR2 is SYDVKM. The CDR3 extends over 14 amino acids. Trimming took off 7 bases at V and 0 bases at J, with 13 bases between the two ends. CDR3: CASTGDTTSYEQYF. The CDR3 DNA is TGTGCCAGCACGGGGGACACCACCTCCTACGAGCAGTACTTC. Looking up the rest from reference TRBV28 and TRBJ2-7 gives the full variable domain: DVKVTQSSRYLVKRTGEKVFLECVQDMDHENMFWYRQDPGLGLRLIYFSYDVKMKEKGDIPEGYSVSREKKERFSLILESASTNQTSMYLCASTGDTTSYEQYFGPGTRLTVT.

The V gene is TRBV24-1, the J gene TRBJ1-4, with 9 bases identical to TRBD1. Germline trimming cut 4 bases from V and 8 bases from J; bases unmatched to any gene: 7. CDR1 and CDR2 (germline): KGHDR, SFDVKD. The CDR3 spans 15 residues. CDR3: CATSEGGTGIEKLFF. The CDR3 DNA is TGTGCCACCAGTGAGGGAGGGACAGGGATCGAAAAACTGTTTTTT.

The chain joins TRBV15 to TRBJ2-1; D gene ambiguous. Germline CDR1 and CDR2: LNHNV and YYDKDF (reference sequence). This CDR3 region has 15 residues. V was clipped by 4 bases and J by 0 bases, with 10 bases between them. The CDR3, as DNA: TGTGCCACCAGCAAACCCCTGGGCTCCTACAATGAGCAGTTCTTC. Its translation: CATSKPLGSYNEQFF.

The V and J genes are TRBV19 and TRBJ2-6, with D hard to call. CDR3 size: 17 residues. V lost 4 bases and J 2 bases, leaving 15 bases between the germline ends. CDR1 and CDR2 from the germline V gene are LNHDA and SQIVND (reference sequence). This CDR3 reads CASSKTPVRTGANVLTF. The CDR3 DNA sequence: TGTGCCAGTAGTAAAACCCCGGTGAGGACTGGGGCCAACGTCCTGACTTTC.

The CDR3, as DNA: TGTGCCAGCAGCTTACGCAGGGGAGAGGATCAGCCCCAGCATTTT. Residues: CASSLRRGEDQPQHF. This chain links TRBV7-2 with TRBJ1-5, with D perhaps matching TRBD1 (6 bases). Germline V gene lookup returns CDR1 SGHTA and CDR2 FQGNSA. This CDR3 has 15 residues. Trimming cost V 2 bases and J 5 bases, with 13 bases left between them.

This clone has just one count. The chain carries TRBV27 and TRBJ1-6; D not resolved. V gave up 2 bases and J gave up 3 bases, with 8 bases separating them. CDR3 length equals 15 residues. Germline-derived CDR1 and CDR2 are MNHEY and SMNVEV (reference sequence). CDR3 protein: CASSLTGGYNSPLHF. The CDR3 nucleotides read TGTGCCAGCAGTTTAACCGGCGGCTATAATTCACCCCTCCACTTT.

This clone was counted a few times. CDR3 region: CASSYSGASGNTIYF. The CDR3 DNA sequence: TGTGCCAGCAGTTACTCCGGGGCATCTGGAAACACCATATATTTT. The chain links TRBV6-6 to TRBJ1-3; TRBD1 might be the D (5 bases). CDR1 and CDR2 (germline): MNHNY, SVGAGI (reference sequence). Trimming removed 0 bases at V and 1 base at J, with 7 bases between. The CDR3 contains 15 residues.

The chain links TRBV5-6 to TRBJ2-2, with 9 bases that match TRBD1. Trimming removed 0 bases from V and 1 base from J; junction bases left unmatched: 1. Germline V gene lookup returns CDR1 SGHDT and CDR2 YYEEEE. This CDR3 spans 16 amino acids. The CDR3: CASSLATGGNTGELFF. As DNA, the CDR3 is TGTGCCAGCAGCTTGGCGACAGGGGGGAACACCGGGGAGCTGTTTTTT.

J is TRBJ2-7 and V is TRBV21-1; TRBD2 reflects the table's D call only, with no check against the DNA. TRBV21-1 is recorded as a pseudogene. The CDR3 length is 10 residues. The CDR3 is CATNPHEQYF. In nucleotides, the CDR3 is TGTGCCACTAATCCCCACGAGCAGTACTTC.

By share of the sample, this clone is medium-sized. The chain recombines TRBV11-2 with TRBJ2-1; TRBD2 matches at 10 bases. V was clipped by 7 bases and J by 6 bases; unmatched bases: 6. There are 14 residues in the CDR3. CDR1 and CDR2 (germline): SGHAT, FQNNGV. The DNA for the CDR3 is TGTGCCAGCACTCAGACTAGCGGGTTCAATGAGCAGTTCTTC. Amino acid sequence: CASTQTSGFNEQFF.

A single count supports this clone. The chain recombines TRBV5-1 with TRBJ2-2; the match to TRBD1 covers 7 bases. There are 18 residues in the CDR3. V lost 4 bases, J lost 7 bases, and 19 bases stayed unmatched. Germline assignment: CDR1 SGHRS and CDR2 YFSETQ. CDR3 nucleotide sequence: TGCGCCAGCAGCGACTCGGACAGGATGCTTGATGTCGTCGGGGAGCTGTTTTTT. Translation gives CASSDSDRMLDVVGELFF. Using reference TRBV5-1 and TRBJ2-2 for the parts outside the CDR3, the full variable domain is KAGVTQTPRYLIKTRGQQVTLSCSPISGHRSVSWYQQTPGQGLQFLFEYFSETQRNKGNFPGRFSGRQFSNSRSEMNVSTLELGDSALYLCASSDSDRMLDVVGELFFGEGSRLTVL.

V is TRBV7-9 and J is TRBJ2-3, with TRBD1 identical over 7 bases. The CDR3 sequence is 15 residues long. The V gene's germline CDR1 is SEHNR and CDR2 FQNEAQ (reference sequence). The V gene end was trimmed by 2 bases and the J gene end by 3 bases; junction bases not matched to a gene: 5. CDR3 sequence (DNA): TGTGCCAGCAGCTTAACCAGGGGGTGGACAGATACGCAGTATTTT. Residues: CASSLTRGWTDTQYF. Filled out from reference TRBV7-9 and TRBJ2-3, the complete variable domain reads DTGVSQNPRHKITKRGQNVTFRCDPISEHNRLYWYRQTLGQGPEFLTYFQNEAQLEKSRLLSDRFSAERPKGSFSTLEIQRTEQGDSAMYLCASSLTRGWTDTQYFGPGTRLTVL.

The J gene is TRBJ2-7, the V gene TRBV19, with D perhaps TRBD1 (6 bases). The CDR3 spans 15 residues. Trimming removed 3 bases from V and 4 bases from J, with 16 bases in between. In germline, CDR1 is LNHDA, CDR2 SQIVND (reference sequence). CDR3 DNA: TGTGCCAGTAGTATTACAGGGACCGCGATTTACGAGCAGTACTTC. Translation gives CASSITGTAIYEQYF.

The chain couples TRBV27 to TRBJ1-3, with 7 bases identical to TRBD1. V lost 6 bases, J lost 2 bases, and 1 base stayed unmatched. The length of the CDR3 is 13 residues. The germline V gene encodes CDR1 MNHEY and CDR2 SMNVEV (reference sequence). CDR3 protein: CASRDRAGNTIYF. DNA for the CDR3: TGTGCCAGCAGAGACAGGGCTGGAAACACCATATATTTT.

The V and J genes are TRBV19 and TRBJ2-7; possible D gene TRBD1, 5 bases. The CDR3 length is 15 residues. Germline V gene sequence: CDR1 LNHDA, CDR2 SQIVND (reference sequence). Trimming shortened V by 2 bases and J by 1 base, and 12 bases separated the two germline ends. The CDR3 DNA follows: TGTGCCAGTAGTATAACAGGCTCCACATCCTACGAGCAGTACTTC. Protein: CASSITGSTSYEQYF.

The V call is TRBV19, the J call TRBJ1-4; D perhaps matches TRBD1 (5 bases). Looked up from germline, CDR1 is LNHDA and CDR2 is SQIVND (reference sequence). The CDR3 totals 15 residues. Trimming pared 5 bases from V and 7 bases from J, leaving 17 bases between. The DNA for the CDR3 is TGTGCCAGTAGTCCAAATGGGGGTTCCGGTGAAAAACTGTTTTTT. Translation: CASSPNGGSGEKLFF. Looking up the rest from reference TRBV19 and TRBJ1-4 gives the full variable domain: DGGITQSPKYLFRKEGQNVTLSCEQNLNHDAMYWYRQDPGQGLRLIYYSQIVNDFQKGDIAEGYSVSREKKESFPLTVTSAQKNPTAFYLCASSPNGGSGEKLFFGSGTQLSVL.

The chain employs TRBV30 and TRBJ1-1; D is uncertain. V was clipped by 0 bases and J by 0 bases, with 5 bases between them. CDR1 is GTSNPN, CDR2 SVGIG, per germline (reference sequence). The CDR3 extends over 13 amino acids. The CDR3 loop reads CAWSVQVNTEAFF. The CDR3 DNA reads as TGTGCCTGGAGTGTCCAGGTGAACACTGAAGCTTTCTTT.

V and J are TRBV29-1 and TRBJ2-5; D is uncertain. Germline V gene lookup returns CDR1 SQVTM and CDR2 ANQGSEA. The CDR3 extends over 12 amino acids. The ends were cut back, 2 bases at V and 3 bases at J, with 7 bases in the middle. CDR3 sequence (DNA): TGCAGCGTTGAACACTGGGAAGAGACCCAGTACTTC. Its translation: CSVEHWEETQYF.